These 19 T cell receptor beta chains were sequenced from one sample in a study of regulatory T cells in long-lasting Graves disease (dated by TCRdb to 2020 to 2022). The sample's time point, from its label and the paper: newly diagnosed GD, antithyroid drugs for less than 3 months. RNA was extracted from PBMCs in TRIzol for both TCR sequencing and RNA sequencing. To prepare the library, multiplex PCR was applied. TCRdb records Illumina HiSeq 4000 as the sequencer. CDR3 regions were amplified by Arm-PCR with iRepertoire HTBI primers to construct TCR beta libraries. Using fastp at Q25 and MiXCR, TCRdb reprocessed the public reads and kept productive beta chains. Here each entry gathers all rows of one CDR3 protein and keeps the most common genes and DNA. The sample table lists approximately 210,000 distinct CDR3 sequences, around 19% of them with a count of one. Jointly, the top ten make up over 20% of the sample.

Sequenced material: peripheral blood mononuclear cells (PBMCs), taken at new diagnosis, from a patient treated with antithyroid drugs. The receptors were sampled from a female donor with Graves disease.

There are many counts of this clonotype. This chain connects TRBV9 to TRBJ2-7; D not certain. This CDR3 region has 16 residues. Germline V gene lookup returns CDR1 SGDLS and CDR2 YYNGEE. V gave up 0 bases and J gave up 2 bases, with 15 bases separating them. The CDR3: CASSVVGVCGAYEQYF. CDR3 bases: TGTGCCAGCAGCGTAGTTGGAGTTTGCGGAGCCTACGAGCAGTACTTC.

This clonotype was counted ten times or more. This rearrangement joins TRBV7-3 to TRBJ1-6; weak D call: TRBD1 (5 bases). V lost 5 bases and J lost 13, with 15 bases in between. Looked up from germline, CDR1 is SGHTA and CDR2 is FQGTGA. CDR3 length: 13 amino acids. CDR3 sequence reads: CASSHLAGGPLHF. Here the CDR3 DNA reads TGTGCCAGCAGCCACCTGGCGGGGGGTCCCCTCCACTTT.

This clonotype was seen at least ten times. This sequence joins TRBV2 and TRBJ2-2, with 7 bases fitting TRBD2. There are 16 residues in the CDR3. Trimming took 6 bases from V and 4 from J; bases not matched to a gene: 11. Germline lookup yields CDR1 SNHLY and CDR2 FYNNEI. In nucleotides, the CDR3 is TGTGCCAGCAGCCGGCTAGCGGTCAGGAGCACCGGGGAGCTGTTTTTT. It codes for CASSRLAVRSTGELFF.

J is TRBJ2-5 and V is TRBV11-3, with TRBD1 matching over 8 bases. The J call may be wrong; the DNA end is better matched by TRBJ2-1. The CDR3 has 15 amino acids. Germline values: CDR1 SGHNT, CDR2 YENEEA. CDR3 sequence: CASSLGTGSHNEQFF. For the CDR3, the DNA is TGTGCCAGCAGCTTAGGGACAGGGTCCCACAATGAGCAGTTCTTC.

This clonotype was seen ten or more times. The chain combines TRBV11-3 with TRBJ2-5, with TRBD1 identical over 8 bases. J was trimmed by 1 base and V by 5 bases; bases with no gene match: 6. The CDR3 spans 15 residues. Germline V gene sequence: CDR1 SGHNT, CDR2 YENEEA. This CDR3 reads CASSNGQGGQETQYF. Here the CDR3 DNA reads TGTGCCAGCAGCAATGGACAGGGAGGCCAAGAGACCCAGTACTTC.

This chain links TRBV4-1 with TRBJ2-3; D is possibly TRBD2 (5 bases). V was pared by 4 bases and J by 4 bases, with 18 bases between. The CDR3 extends over 16 amino acids. Germline V gene data show CDR1 as MGHRA and CDR2 as YSYEKL. CDR3 in amino acids: CASSLQPLPEADTQYF. Here the CDR3 DNA reads TGCGCCAGCAGCCTCCAGCCCCTACCGGAGGCAGATACGCAGTATTTT.

In its sample, this clonotype was seen many times. The rearrangement links TRBV28 to TRBJ2-1; D might be TRBD2 (6 bases). The germline CDR1 and CDR2 sequences are MDHEN and SYDVKM. The length of the CDR3 is 15 residues. V lost 6 bases and J lost 6, with 18 bases in between. DNA for the CDR3: TGTGCCAGCAGCTTAGGAGGGCTAGCGATCAATGAGCAGTTCTTC. The encoded protein is CASSLGGLAINEQFF.

With regard to this clonotype: A much larger clonotype is one base distant, so this may be a read error. The chain recombines TRBV28 with TRBJ2-1; TRBD2 is a possible D gene (5 bases). Germline-derived CDR1 and CDR2 are MDHEN and SYDVKM. The CDR3 runs 12 residues. The CDR3, as DNA: TGTGCCAACAGTTCCACTAGGAATGAGCAGTTCTTC. Its translation is CANSSTRNEQFF. Combining the CDR3 with reference TRBV28 and TRBJ2-1 gives the whole variable domain DVKVTQSSRYLVKRTGEKVFLECVQDMDHENMFWYRQDPGLGLRLIYFSYDVKMKEKGDIPEGYSVSREKKERFSLILESASTNQTSMYLCANSSTRNEQFFGPGTRLTVL.

This clonotype was recorded many times. The V and J genes are TRBV29-1 and TRBJ1-2, with a weak D call TRBD1 (6 bases). Germline assignment: CDR1 SQVTM and CDR2 ANQGSEA. V lost 6 bases, J lost 0 bases, and 11 bases lay in between. This CDR3 is built from 13 residues. The CDR3 DNA reads as TGCAGCGTACAGGGAGAAGCTAACTATGGCTACACCTTC. This codes for CSVQGEANYGYTF.

This clonotype appeared many times. The rearrangement links TRBV4-1 to TRBJ1-2; D might be TRBD1 (5 bases). V was clipped by 0 bases and J by 2 bases, with 19 bases between them. The germline CDR1 and CDR2 sequences are MGHRA and YSYEKL. The CDR3 runs 18 residues. The CDR3 region is CASSQESGGGIGNYGYTF. CDR3 DNA: TGCGCCAGCAGCCAAGAATCCGGGGGAGGGATTGGGAACTATGGCTACACCTTC.

As regards this clonotype: The final CDR3 position lacks the conserved phenylalanine or tryptophan, pointing to a likely read error. The genes are TRBV19 and TRBJ1-1; weak D call: TRBD1 (5 bases). The germline V gene has CDR1 LNHDA and CDR2 SQIVND (reference sequence). The CDR3 length is 14 residues. Trimming took off 5 bases at V and 0 bases at J, with 10 bases between the two ends. Here the CDR3 reads CASSRQFMNTEAFL. CDR3 in DNA: TGTGCCAGTAGTCGACAGTTCATGAACACTGAAGCTTTCCTT.

The table lists this clonotype with many counts. CDR3 in amino acids: CASSSPGTSRYEQYF. The CDR3 DNA sequence: TGTGCCAGCAGTTCCCCCGGGACTAGCAGGTACGAGCAGTACTTC. The V gene is TRBV28, the J gene TRBJ2-7, with 9 bases aligning to TRBD2. Trimming cost V 4 bases and J 4 bases; bases outside gene matches: 8. The germline V gene encodes CDR1 MDHEN and CDR2 SYDVKM. The CDR3 is 15 amino acids.

In this sample, this clonotype turned up many times. The chain joins TRBV7-3 to TRBJ2-1; 9 bases line up with TRBD2. J gave up 8 bases and V 5 bases, and 4 bases lay outside the gene matches. Looked up from germline, CDR1 is SGHTA and CDR2 is FQGTGA. This CDR3 spans 13 amino acids. CDR3 DNA: TGTGCCAGCAGCGGCGGGAGGGGGGATGAGCAGTTCTTC. This codes for CASSGGRGDEQFF.

This clonotype showed up just a few times. One base away lies a much larger clone, so this may be a sequencing read error. The chain carries TRBV24-1 and TRBJ2-4; 10 nucleotides agree with TRBD2. This CDR3 spans 17 amino acids. J gave up 13 bases and V 4 bases, and 18 bases lay outside the gene matches. Germline V gives CDR1 KGHDR, CDR2 SFDVKD. Here the CDR3 reads CATSDPIRTSGTHEQYF. CDR3 DNA: TGTGCCACCAGTGACCCTATCCGAACTAGCGGGACCCATGAGCAGTACTTC.

This clonotype was seen a handful of times. This chain connects TRBV7-3 to TRBJ1-1; D gene ambiguous. Deletions cut 2 bases from V and 2 bases from J, with 6 bases between. The CDR3 spans 13 residues. Germline loops: CDR1 SGHTA, CDR2 FQGTGA. The CDR3 region is CASSLHPNTEAFF. In DNA, the CDR3 is TGTGCCAGCAGCTTACACCCTAACACTGAAGCTTTCTTT.

V gene TRBV15 combines with J gene TRBJ2-7; 9 positions agree with TRBD1. With 0 bases clipped from V and 0 bases from J, the junction kept 3 bases outside the gene matches. Germline V lookup: CDR1 LNHNV, CDR2 YYDKDF (reference sequence). The CDR3 has 16 residues. The CDR3 nucleotides read TGTGCCACCAGCAGAGACCGGGACAGGGCCTCCTACGAGCAGTACTTC. It yields the protein CATSRDRDRASYEQYF.

This clonotype showed up many times. The chain uses TRBV20-1 and TRBJ2-1; 13 nucleotides agree with TRBD2. Germline-derived CDR1 and CDR2 are DFQATT and SNEGSKA (reference sequence). V lost 1 base and J lost 9; bases outside the gene matches: 3. CDR3 size: 14 residues. The CDR3 loop reads CSARGTSGRPEQFF. CDR3 coding DNA: TGCAGTGCTAGAGGGACTAGCGGGAGACCTGAGCAGTTCTTC.

This clonotype was counted many times. CDR3 residues: CASSPRAPREQYF. Here the CDR3 DNA reads TGTGCCAGCAGTCCCAGGGCCCCGCGGGAGCAGTACTTC. The V call is TRBV6-1, the J call TRBJ2-7; D possibly corresponds to TRBD1 (5 bases). Between the trimmed V and J ends, which lost 5 bases and 7 bases, there was a span of 15 bases. The CDR3 has 13 residues. CDR1 and CDR2 from the germline V gene are MNHNS and SASEGT.

Comments on this clonotype: Since a much larger clone is just one base distant, this may be a read error. The chain couples TRBV7-2 to TRBJ1-1, with D perhaps matching TRBD1 (6 bases). Germline CDR1 and CDR2: SGHTA and FQGNSA. The CDR3 loop spans 15 amino acids. CDR3 amino acids: CVSSLLQGTYAEAFF. DNA for the CDR3: TGTGTCAGCAGCTTACTTCAGGGGACGTACGCTGAAGCTTTCTTT. The entire variable domain, with the rest obtained from reference TRBV7-2 and TRBJ1-1, is as follows: GAGVSQSPSNKVTEKGKDVELRCDPISGHTALYWYRQSLGQGLEFLIYFQGNSAPDKSGLPSDRFSAERTGGSVSTLTIQRTQQEDSAVYLCVSSLLQGTYAEAFFGQGTRLTVV.